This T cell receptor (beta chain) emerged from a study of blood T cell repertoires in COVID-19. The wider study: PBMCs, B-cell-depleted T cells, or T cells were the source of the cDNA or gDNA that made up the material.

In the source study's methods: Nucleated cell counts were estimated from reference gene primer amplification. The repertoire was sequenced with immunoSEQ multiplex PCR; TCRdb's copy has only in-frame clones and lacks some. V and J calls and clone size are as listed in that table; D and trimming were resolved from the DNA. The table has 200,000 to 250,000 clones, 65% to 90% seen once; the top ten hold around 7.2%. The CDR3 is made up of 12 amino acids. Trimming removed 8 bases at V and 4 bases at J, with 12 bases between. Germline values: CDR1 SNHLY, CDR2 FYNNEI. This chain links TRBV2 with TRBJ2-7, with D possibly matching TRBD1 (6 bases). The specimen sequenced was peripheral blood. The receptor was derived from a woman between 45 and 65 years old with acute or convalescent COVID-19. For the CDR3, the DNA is TGTGCCAGCTTGGACAGAACTTACGAGCAGTACTTC. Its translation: CASLDRTYEQYF.